This paragraph covers one TCR beta chain sequence. Across under 25 US areas, participants ranged in age from about 18 to 90 years. Cohort assignment relied on participant-reported clinical history. These data originate in a study of blood T cell repertoires in COVID-19. Across the study: T cells, B-cell-depleted T cells, or PBMCs supplied cDNA or gDNA.

The CDR3 totals 15 residues. V was shortened by 8 bases and J by 4 bases, with 20 bases between the two germline ends. The V gene's germline CDR1 is LNHDA and CDR2 SQIVND (reference sequence). Measured with immunoSEQ multiplex PCR; TCRdb has only the in-frame clones, and not every one. The sample includes 380,000 or so clones, around 89% of them seen just once. The specimen was PBMCs or T cells enriched from blood (not recorded which). The V call is TRBV19, the J call TRBJ1-2; D gene uncertain. This receptor was taken from a woman aged 25 to 39 with acute COVID-19. The CDR3 spells CASCPVGGRGYGYTF. DNA of the CDR3: TGTGCCAGTTGCCCGGTGGGAGGAAGAGGCTATGGCTACACCTTC.